This TCR beta chain was identified during a study of T-cell memory formation after mild COVID-19. This clonotype showed up just a few times. The germline V gene encodes CDR1 MNHEY and CDR2 SMNVEV (reference sequence). The V and J ends lost 3 bases and 1 base respectively, with 10 bases between them. The CDR3 sequence is 14 residues long. MiXCR was run by TCRdb on the 5' RACE reads, yielding one entry per CDR3 protein. The sample shows 350,000 to 450,000 distinct CDR3 sequences, approximately 27% of them seen only once. The chain carries TRBV27 and TRBJ2-7, with D hard to call. The sample was PBMCs or a T cell subset sorted from them (not recorded which). This TCR came from an adult woman who had mild COVID-19 (a few samples of this study predate the infection). Cell type and time point are not known. This CDR3 reads CASSFSTDSYEQYF. In DNA, the CDR3 is TGTGCCAGCAGTTTTTCGACGGATTCCTACGAGCAGTACTTC.